This T cell receptor beta chain came from a study of a mutant IDH1 vaccine in newly diagnosed glioma. Study-wide background: Treated individuals were roughly 62% male and roughly 40% female, averaging approximately 40 years of age. Patients had received radiotherapy, temozolomide, or both previously, most receiving both. Points from the study as a whole: Pseudoprogression seemingly bore no relation to changes in top peripheral T cell clonotypes.

Generated by immunoSEQ multiplex PCR, the TCRdb table keeps only in-frame clones and is missing some. The table records about 59,000 clones, 91% of them present only once. Specified time point: baseline, week 1 (first vaccination visit). Treatment in this sample: pre-vaccination baseline after standard-of-care therapy. Diagnosis in the donors showed new WHO grade 3 or 4 astrocytomas that were IDH1-mutant and ATRX-lost. Of note for this clone: Antigen: not known.

This CDR3 has 15 amino acids. Trimming took off 5 bases at V and 6 bases at J, with 17 bases between the two ends. Germline CDR1 SNHLY, CDR2 FYNNEI. The V and J genes are TRBV2 and TRBJ2-1; D unclear. The TCR originated in a man in his fifties or sixties with glioma. The sequencing used PBMCs, collected from a glioma patient treated with radiotherapy, temozolomide or both. The CDR3: CASSSSRGNGNEQFF. CDR3 nucleotide sequence: TGTGCCAGCAGTAGCTCTAGAGGAAATGGCAATGAGCAGTTCTTC.